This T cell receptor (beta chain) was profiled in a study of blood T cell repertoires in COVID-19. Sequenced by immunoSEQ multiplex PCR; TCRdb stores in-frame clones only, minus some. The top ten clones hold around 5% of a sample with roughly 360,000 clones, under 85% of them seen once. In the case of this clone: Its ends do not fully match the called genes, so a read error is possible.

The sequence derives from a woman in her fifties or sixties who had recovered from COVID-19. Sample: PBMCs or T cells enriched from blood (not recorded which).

The CDR3 region is CASSEDRVLNEQFF. In DNA, the CDR3 is TGTGCCAGCAGCGAAGACAGGGTTTTGAATGAGCAGTTCTTC. This chain links TRBV2 with TRBJ2-1, with 7 nucleotides matching TRBD1. Germline V CDR1 and CDR2: SNHLY, FYNNEI. CDR3 size: 14 residues.